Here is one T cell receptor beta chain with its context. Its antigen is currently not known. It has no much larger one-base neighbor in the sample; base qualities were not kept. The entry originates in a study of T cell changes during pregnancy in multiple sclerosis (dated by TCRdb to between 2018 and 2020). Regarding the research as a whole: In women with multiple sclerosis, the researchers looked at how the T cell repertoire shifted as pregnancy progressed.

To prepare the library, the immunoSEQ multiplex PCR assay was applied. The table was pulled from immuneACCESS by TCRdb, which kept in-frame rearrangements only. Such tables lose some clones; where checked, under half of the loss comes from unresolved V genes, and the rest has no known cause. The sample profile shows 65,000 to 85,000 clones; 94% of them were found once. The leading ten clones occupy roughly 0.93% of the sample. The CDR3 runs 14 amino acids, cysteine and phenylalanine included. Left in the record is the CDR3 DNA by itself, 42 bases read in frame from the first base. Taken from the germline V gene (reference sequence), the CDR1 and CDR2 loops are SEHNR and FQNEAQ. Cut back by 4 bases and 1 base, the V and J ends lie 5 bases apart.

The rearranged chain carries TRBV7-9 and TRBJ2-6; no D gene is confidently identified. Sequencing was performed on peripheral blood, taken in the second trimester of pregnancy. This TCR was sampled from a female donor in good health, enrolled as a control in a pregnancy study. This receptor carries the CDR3 CASSSTSGANVLTF. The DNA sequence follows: TGTGCCAGCAGCTCGACTTCTGGGGCCAACGTCCTGACTTTC.